The clone carrying this T cell receptor beta chain showed up many times. Its antigen is unidentified. The DNA is omitted, as the CDR3 cannot be located on it reliably, and the CDR3 follows TCRdb's listing. The CDR3 length equals 15 residues, ends included. CDR1 SGHVS and CDR2 FQNEAQ come from the germline V gene. These data belong to a study of read filtering for tumor transcriptome and immune sequencing. As for the study in general: Among patients, approximately 17 were male and more than 13 female, aged about 47 to 80 (mean about 66). Per sample, TCR-region reads ranged about 4 to 11 million by IR-seq, roughly 75 to 1273 by RNA-seq.

Study observations and caveats: This fraction held mixed bone marrow immune cells after CD138-negative sorting. Correlation between methods rose after single-read clonotypes were removed.

From around 440 ng of RNA, a library with molecular barcoded alpha/delta and beta/gamma adaptors was made. TCRdb analysed the reads with MiXCR anew, one entry per CDR3 protein. Of some 130,000 distinct CDR3 sequences in the sample, approximately 13% are singletons; the top ten hold roughly 9.6%. The receptor comes from a donor aged 40 or older with multiple myeloma. This sequence joins TRBV7-8 and TRBJ2-7; no check of the table's D call, TRBD1, against the DNA was made. The sample was a population of CD138-negative cells sorted from bone marrow. CDR3 in amino acids: CASSSGQDFGNEQYF.